This TCR beta chain was documented in a study of cytomegalovirus exposure and HLA in healthy donors. Study background: Earlier sequencing of about 179 million T cells yielded fewer than 140 million unique TCR beta sequences. Most genotyped donors, about four fifths of more than 300, had Caucasian-associated genetic ancestry.

Looked up from germline, CDR1 is SGHRS and CDR2 is YFSETQ. The CDR3 extends over 13 amino acids. J gave up 5 bases and V 4 bases, and 4 bases lay outside the gene matches. Primers included in the PCR were 60 Vbeta and 13 Jbeta primers. Only in-frame clones appear in the TCRdb table, and some are missing; sequencing was by immunoSEQ multiplex PCR. The sample shows approximately 200,000 clones, over 75% of them seen only once. The sequencing sample was made of PBMCs. The V gene is TRBV5-1, the J gene TRBJ2-5; TRBD1 matches at 8 bases. This clonotype originated in a woman in her forties or fifties in good health and CMV-seronegative. CDR3 loop: CASSPGGVETQYF. The DNA of the CDR3 is TGCGCCAGCAGCCCAGGGGGCGTGGAGACCCAGTACTTC.